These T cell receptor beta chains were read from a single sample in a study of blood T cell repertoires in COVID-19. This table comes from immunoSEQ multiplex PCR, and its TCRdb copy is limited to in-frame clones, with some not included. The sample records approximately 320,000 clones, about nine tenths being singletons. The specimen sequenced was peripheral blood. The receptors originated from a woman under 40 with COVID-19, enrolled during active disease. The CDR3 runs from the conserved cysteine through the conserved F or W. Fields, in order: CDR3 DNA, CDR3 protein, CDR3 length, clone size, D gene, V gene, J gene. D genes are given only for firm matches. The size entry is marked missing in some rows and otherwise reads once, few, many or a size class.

TGCGCCAGCAGCGGGGGGACAGGGAACTACGAGCAGTACTTC	CASSGGTGNYEQYF	14	few	TRBD1	TRBV5-1	TRBJ2-7
TGCGCCAGCACCTTCGCGGGGGGTACCTCCAATGAGCAGTTCTTC	CASTFAGGTSNEQFF	15	-	TRBD2	TRBV5-1	TRBJ2-1
TGCGCCAGCAGCGAGGACAGTTACACCGGGGAGCTGTTTTTT	CASSEDSYTGELFF	14	-	-	TRBV5-1	TRBJ2-2
TGTGCCAGTATTAACTCCGGGGGGGGATACAATGAGCAGTTCTTC	CASINSGGGYNEQFF	15	-	TRBD2	TRBV19	TRBJ2-1
TGTGCCAGCAGTCTAGTTGGGAGCAGCTATGGCTACACCTTC	CASSLVGSSYGYTF	14	-	-	TRBV28	TRBJ1-2
TGTGCCAGTAGTACCGGGAGCTACGAGCAGTACTTC	CASSTGSYEQYF	12	-	-	TRBV19	TRBJ2-7
TGTGCCAGCAGATTTCTCGGGGGGGCCGCCACAGATACGCAGTATTTT	CASRFLGGAATDTQYF	16	-	TRBD2	TRBV6-6	TRBJ2-3
TGTGCCAGTAGTCTACTGGGACAGGGCCGTCTCAATCAGCCCCAGCATTTT	CASSLLGQGRLNQPQHF	17	once	TRBD1	TRBV19	TRBJ1-5
TGTGCCAGCCCCCCTACGGGGGGGGGCAATGAGCAGTTCTTC	CASPPTGGGNEQFF	14	-	TRBD2	TRBV5-8	TRBJ2-1
TGTGCCAGTAGGGCAGGAGGTTCCACCGGGGAGCTGTTTTTT	CASRAGGSTGELFF	14	-	-	TRBV19	TRBJ2-2
TGTGCCAGTACCCTGGGGTCCGGGGGAACTGAAGCTTTCTTT	CASTLGSGGTEAFF	14	-	-	TRBV19	TRBJ1-1
TGTGCCAGCTCACCCAGGGAGGGTGAAGCTTTCTTT	CASSPREGEAFF	12	-	-	TRBV18	TRBJ1-1
TGTGCCAGCAGCCACCCATACAAGGGACTAGCGGGGGAAAAAGAGACCCAGTACTTC	CASSHPYKGLAGEKETQYF	19	-	TRBD2	TRBV3-1/TRBV3-2	TRBJ2-5
TGTGCCAGCAGCCACCCCCCGGGACAGGGCTACAATGAGCAGTTCTTC	CASSHPPGQGYNEQFF	16	-	TRBD1	TRBV3-1/TRBV3-2	TRBJ2-1
TGTGCCAGCAGCTTGACAGGGGGCAACTATGGCTACACCTTC	CASSLTGGNYGYTF	14	-	TRBD1	TRBV5-8	TRBJ1-2
TGTGCCAGCAGCTTAGTTCCTAGCTACTATGAGCAGTTCTTC	CASSLVPSYYEQFF	14	-	-	TRBV11-2	TRBJ2-1
TGTGCCAGCAGTGCGGCGGGGGGCGGGCACGATACGCAGTATTTT	CASSAAGGGHDTQYF	15	few	TRBD2	TRBV6-4	TRBJ2-3
TGTGCCAGCAGCCTCTCTCTGGGGCTAGCGGGTGCAGATACGCAGTATTTT	CASSLSLGLAGADTQYF	17	-	TRBD2	TRBV3-1/TRBV3-2	TRBJ2-3
TGCGCCAGCAGTCAATCGTTACGGGGGAACACTGAAGCTTTCTTT	CASSQSLRGNTEAFF	15	-	-	TRBV23-1	TRBJ1-1
TGTGCCAGCACCCGACGGACAGGTGGTGGCTACACCTTC	CASTRRTGGGYTF	13	-	TRBD1	TRBV6-5	TRBJ1-2
TGCGCCAGCAGCCTACAGGGATTGTCAAATCAGCCCCAGCATTTT	CASSLQGLSNQPQHF	15	-	-	TRBV5-1	TRBJ1-5
TGTGCTAGTGGCCCGAGCTCGGATACGCAGTATTTT	CASGPSSDTQYF	12	-	-	TRBV12-5	TRBJ2-3
TGTGCCAGCAGTTTCCGGGGGGCGCAGGGCTACACCTTC	CASSFRGAQGYTF	13	-	-	TRBV27	TRBJ1-2
TGTGCCAGCAGGCAGGGTCCCGATACGCAGTATTTT	CASRQGPDTQYF	12	-	-	TRBV28	TRBJ2-3
TGCGCCAGCAGCCAAGATTTAGGACAACAGGGGCATGATCAGCCCCAGCATTTT	CASSQDLGQQGHDQPQHF	18	-	TRBD1	TRBV4-1	TRBJ1-5
TGTGCCAGCAGTGAACCAGGGGGAAGTAACTATGGCTACACCTTC	CASSEPGGSNYGYTF	15	-	TRBD1	TRBV2	TRBJ1-2
TGTGCCAGCAGCACCCAGAGACAGAACACTGAAGCTTTCTTT	CASSTQRQNTEAFF	14	-	-	TRBV11-2	TRBJ1-1
TGTGCCAGCAGCTTAGTGAGGGTTGCTTTCTTT	CASSLVRVAFF	11	-	-	TRBV7-2	TRBJ1-1
TGTGCCAGCGGGCAGGGCTTGGATGGCTACACCTTC	CASGQGLDGYTF	12	-	-	TRBV6-5	TRBJ1-2
TGTGCCAGCAGCCAAACAGACAGGGGGCTTGGCTATGGCTACACCTTC	CASSQTDRGLGYGYTF	16	-	TRBD1	TRBV4-2	TRBJ1-2
TGTGCCAGCAGCTTAGGGCTGGGACAGGCCTCCTACGAGCAGTACTTC	CASSLGLGQASYEQYF	16	once	TRBD1	TRBV7-9	TRBJ2-7
TGCGCCAGCAGCTGGGGCGGTCCTCAAGAGACCCAGTACTTC	CASSWGGPQETQYF	14	few	-	TRBV5-1	TRBJ2-5
TGCAGCGTTGAAGGCCCCGGAAAACTGTTTTTT	CSVEGPGKLFF	11	-	-	TRBV29-1	TRBJ1-4
TGTGCCAGCGCCTCTGTGGTGGGACAATACCTTAGCACAGATACGCAGTATTTT	CASASVVGQYLSTDTQYF	18	-	-	TRBV7-8	TRBJ2-3
TGTGCCAGCAGCTTGAGCGGGGGCCGAGGCGGGGAGCTGTTTTTT	CASSLSGGRGGELFF	15	-	TRBD2	TRBV11-3	TRBJ2-2
TGTGCCAGCAGCTCGGGCCGACAGGGGGCTAAGAACACTGAAGCTTTCTTT	CASSSGRQGAKNTEAFF	17	-	TRBD1	TRBV7-9	TRBJ1-1
TGTGCCAGCAATCCAGGGCCCTATAATTCACCCCTCCACTTT	CASNPGPYNSPLHF	14	-	-	TRBV2	TRBJ1-6
TGTGCCAGCAGCTTGGGAGGGTTAAGCGAAAAACTGTTTTTT	CASSLGGLSEKLFF	14	-	-	TRBV5-5	TRBJ1-4
TGTGCCAGCAGCTCTAGAAGCAATCAGCCCCAGCATTTT	CASSSRSNQPQHF	13	-	-	TRBV11-2	TRBJ1-5
TGTGCCAGCAGCTTGGGGAGGGTATCCGGGGAGCTGTTTTTT	CASSLGRVSGELFF	14	-	TRBD2	TRBV13	TRBJ2-2
TGTGCCAGTAGTGCCCGGACAGGGGGCCCCAATCAGCCCCAGCATTTT	CASSARTGGPNQPQHF	16	-	TRBD1	TRBV19	TRBJ1-5
TGTGCCAGCAGCTTGGTATACCTCGGGGGACCGGCACCCCTCCACTTT	CASSLVYLGGPAPLHF	16	-	-	TRBV5-4	TRBJ1-6
TGTGCCAGCAGCTTACTAGCGGGGGAAACCGGGGAGCTGTTTTTT	CASSLLAGETGELFF	15	-	TRBD2	TRBV3-1/TRBV3-2	TRBJ2-2
TGCAGCGTTGCCCTCGGGAGTATGAACACTGAAGCTTTCTTT	CSVALGSMNTEAFF	14	-	-	TRBV29-1	TRBJ1-1
TGTGCCAGCAGGGTCCACAGGGGAATGTTCGGGGAGCTGTTTTTT	CASRVHRGMFGELFF	15	-	TRBD1	TRBV27	TRBJ2-2
TGTGCCAGCACCCTGACAGGGAACACTGAAGCTTTCTTT	CASTLTGNTEAFF	13	-	-	TRBV12-3/TRBV12-4	TRBJ1-1
TGTGCCAGCAGTCGGGGGTGGATTAGGGGACGCCAAGAGACCCAGTACTTC	CASSRGWIRGRQETQYF	17	-	-	TRBV7-2	TRBJ2-5
TGTGCCAGCAGCCAAGAACGGACAGGGGCCAGGGGCTACACCTTC	CASSQERTGARGYTF	15	-	TRBD1	TRBV3-1/TRBV3-2	TRBJ1-2
TGTGCCAGCAGGCCTGAGACAGATACGCAGTATTTT	CASRPETDTQYF	12	-	-	TRBV2	TRBJ2-3
TGTGCCAGCAGTCAGACCGGGACAGATCGAGGCTACACCTTC	CASSQTGTDRGYTF	14	-	TRBD1	TRBV6-6	TRBJ1-2
TGTGCCAGTAGTGGTGCTGCGGCCCCAGATACGCAGTATTTT	CASSGAAAPDTQYF	14	-	-	TRBV19	TRBJ2-3
TGTGCCAGCAGCTTTCAGGGGGCCCATGGCTACACCTTC	CASSFQGAHGYTF	13	-	TRBD1	TRBV7-9	TRBJ1-2
TGTGCCATCAGTGAGACCGGGGATGGCTACACCTTC	CAISETGDGYTF	12	-	-	TRBV10-3	TRBJ1-2
TGTGCCAGCAGCCAGCCACAGGGGGCGGGGGACACTGAAGCTTTCTTT	CASSQPQGAGDTEAFF	16	-	TRBD1	TRBV4-2	TRBJ1-1
TGTGCTAGTGGCCTGGGACAGGGGGCCCTGGGGTATGGCTACACCTTC	CASGLGQGALGYGYTF	16	-	TRBD1	TRBV12-5	TRBJ1-2
TGCGCCAGCAGCCGTGGACTAGCGGGGGAGCAGTTCTTC	CASSRGLAGEQFF	13	-	TRBD2	TRBV5-1	TRBJ2-1
TGCGCCAGCAGCTTGGAGGGGCCATACAATGAGCAGTTCTTC	CASSLEGPYNEQFF	14	-	-	TRBV5-1	TRBJ2-1
TGTGCCAGCACGGGGAAACAGGGGCGGGATGGCTACACCTTC	CASTGKQGRDGYTF	14	-	TRBD1	TRBV6-5	TRBJ1-2
TGTGCCAGCGGGGAGCATAGCTATGGCTACACCTTC	CASGEHSYGYTF	12	-	-	TRBV28	TRBJ1-2